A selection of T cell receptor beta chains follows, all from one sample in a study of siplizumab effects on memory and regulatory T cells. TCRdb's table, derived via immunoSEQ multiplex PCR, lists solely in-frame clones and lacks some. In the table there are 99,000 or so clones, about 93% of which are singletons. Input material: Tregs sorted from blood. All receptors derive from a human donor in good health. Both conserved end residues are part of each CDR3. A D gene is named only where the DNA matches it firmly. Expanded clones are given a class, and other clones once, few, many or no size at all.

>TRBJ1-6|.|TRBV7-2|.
TGTGCCAGCAGCTTAGCTTTTCGGGCTAGCTCCTATAATTCACCCCTCCACTTT
CASSLAFRASSYNSPLHF
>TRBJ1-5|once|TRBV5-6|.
TGTGCCAGCAGCTCAGGGTGGGACAATCAGCCCCAGCATTTT
CASSSGWDNQPQHF
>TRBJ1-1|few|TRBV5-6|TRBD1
TGTGCCAGCAGCTTGTCAGGGGGCAAGAACACTGAAGCTTTCTTT
CASSLSGGKNTEAFF
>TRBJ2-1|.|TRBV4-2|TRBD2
TGTGCCAGCAGCCGTGATCGCGGACTAGCCTACAATGAGCAGTTCTTC
CASSRDRGLAYNEQFF
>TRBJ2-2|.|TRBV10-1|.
TGCGCCAGCGGACATCCCAACACCGGGGAGCTGTTTTTT
CASGHPNTGELFF
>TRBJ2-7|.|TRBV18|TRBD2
TGTGCCAGCTCAACCCCAGCGGGGGGCGAGCAGTACTTC
CASSTPAGGEQYF
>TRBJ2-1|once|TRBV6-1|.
TGTGCCAGCAGTGAACTAGCCGGGAGCTACAATGAGCAGTTCTTC
CASSELAGSYNEQFF
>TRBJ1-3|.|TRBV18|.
TGTGCCAGCTCACCGAGGGGACCGAGAAACACCATATATTTT
CASSPRGPRNTIYF
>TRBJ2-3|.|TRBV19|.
TGTGCCACCGCCGTATGGGGCACAGATACGCAGTATTTT
CATAVWGTDTQYF
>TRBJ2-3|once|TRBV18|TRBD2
TGTGCCAGCTCACCATTAGCGGGGGACACAGATACGCAGTATTTT
CASSPLAGDTDTQYF
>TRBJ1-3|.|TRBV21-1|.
TGTGCCAGCAGCAAAGGAATCCGGACAGGCTCCTCTGGAAACACCATATATTTT
CASSKGIRTGSSGNTIYF
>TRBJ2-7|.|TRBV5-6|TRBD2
TGTGCCAGCAGCGAAGGACTAGCGGGAGTCTACGAGCAGTACTTC
CASSEGLAGVYEQYF
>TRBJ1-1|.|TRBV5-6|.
TGTGCCAGCAGTTTCTTACAAGGTCTCACTGAAGCTTTCTTT
CASSFLQGLTEAFF
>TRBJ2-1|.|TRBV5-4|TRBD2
TGTGCCAGCAGCTTGAGGAGCGGGAGGGATATTTATAATGAGCAGTTCTTC
CASSLRSGRDIYNEQFF
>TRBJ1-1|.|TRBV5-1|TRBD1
TGCGCCAGCAGCTTACTCCGGGACAGCCTTAACACTGAAGCTTTCTTT
CASSLLRDSLNTEAFF
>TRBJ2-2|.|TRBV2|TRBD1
TGTGCCAGCAGCGAGGTTGAGGGACAGAAGTTTCACACCGGGGAGCTGTTTTTT
CASSEVEGQKFHTGELFF
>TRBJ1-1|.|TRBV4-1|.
TGCGCCAGCAGCCAAGAGGGGGGGGGCGTAAGGACTGAAGCTTTCTTT
CASSQEGGGVRTEAFF
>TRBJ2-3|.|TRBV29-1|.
TGCAGCGTTGAGGTGGGTTGGAGCACAGATACGCAGTATTTT
CSVEVGWSTDTQYF
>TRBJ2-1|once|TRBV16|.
TGTGCCAGCAGCCAATCGAGTCTAGCCAATGAGCAGTTCTTC
CASSQSSLANEQFF
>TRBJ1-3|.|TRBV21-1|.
TGTGCCAGCAGCAAATCAGATTCTGGAAACACCATATATTTT
CASSKSDSGNTIYF
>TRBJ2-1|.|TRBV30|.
TGTGCCTGGAGTGGGGGGAATCCGGGAAATGAGCAGTTCTTC
CAWSGGNPGNEQFF
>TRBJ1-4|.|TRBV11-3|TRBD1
TGTGCCAGCAGTACCGGGACAGGGAATGAAAAACTGTTTTTT
CASSTGTGNEKLFF
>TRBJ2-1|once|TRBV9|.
TGTGCCAGCAGCGCCCTCCGTAGCGGACTCAATGAGCAGTTCTTC
CASSALRSGLNEQFF
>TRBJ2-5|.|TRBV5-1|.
TGCGCCAGCAGCTTGGAATATCAGAAAGAGACCCAGTACTTC
CASSLEYQKETQYF
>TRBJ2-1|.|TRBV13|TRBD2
TGTGCCAGCAGCCGGGGGGGTAGCTCCTACAATGAGCAGTTCTTC
CASSRGGSSYNEQFF
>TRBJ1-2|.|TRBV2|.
TGTGCCAGCAACCATCGCCCCGACTATGGCTACACCTTC
CASNHRPDYGYTF
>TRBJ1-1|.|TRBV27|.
TGTGCCAGCAGTTACATGGGAGGAACTGAAGCTTTCTTT
CASSYMGGTEAFF
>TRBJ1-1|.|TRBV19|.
TGTGCCAGTAGTATCGCCCTGAACACTGAAGCTTTCTTT
CASSIALNTEAFF
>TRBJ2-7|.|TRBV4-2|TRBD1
TGTGCCAGCAGCCGAGACAGGGGTCCGTACGAGCAGTACTTC
CASSRDRGPYEQYF
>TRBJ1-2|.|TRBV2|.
TGTGCCAGCATGTACAGGGTTAACTATGGCTACACCTTC
CASMYRVNYGYTF
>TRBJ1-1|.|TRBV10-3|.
TGTGCCATCAGTGTATTAGGGGGGGCGGCGAACACTGAAGCTTTCTTT
CAISVLGGAANTEAFF
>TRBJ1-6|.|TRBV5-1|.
TGCGCCAGCAGCTTGGAGGACAGCAATAATTCACCCCTCCACTTT
CASSLEDSNNSPLHF
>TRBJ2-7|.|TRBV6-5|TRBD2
TGTGCCAGCAGCTTGACTAGCGGGGGGCACGAGCAGTACTTC
CASSLTSGGHEQYF
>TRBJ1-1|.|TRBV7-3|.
TGTGCCAGCGGGGACGTGGGACGGATGAACACTGAAGCTTTCTTT
CASGDVGRMNTEAFF
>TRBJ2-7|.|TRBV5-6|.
TGTGCCAGCAGCTCTACAGGGTACGAGCAGTACTTC
CASSSTGYEQYF
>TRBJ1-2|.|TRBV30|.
TGTGCCTGGCAGTCGGGCGGTACCAACTATGGCTACACCTTC
CAWQSGGTNYGYTF
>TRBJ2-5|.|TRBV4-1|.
TGCGCCAGCAGCCCTTGGGGGGCTGAGACCCAGTACTTC
CASSPWGAETQYF
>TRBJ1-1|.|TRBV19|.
TGTGCCAGTAGTAAGGGACGGCCGAACACTGAAGCTTTCTTT
CASSKGRPNTEAFF
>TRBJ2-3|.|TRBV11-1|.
TGTGCCAGCAGCTTAGGGGTCGGAAGGTACACAGATACGCAGTATTTT
CASSLGVGRYTDTQYF
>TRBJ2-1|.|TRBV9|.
TGTGCCAGCAGCGCGGGGAGCGGATCCTACAATGAGCAGTTCTTC
CASSAGSGSYNEQFF
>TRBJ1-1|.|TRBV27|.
TGTGCCAGCAGTTTAGGGGGTGGAGGAACTGAAGCTTTCTTT
CASSLGGGGTEAFF
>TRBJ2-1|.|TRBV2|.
TGTGCCAGCAGTGAGGGGGCCCGTCCCGGGGATGAGCAGTTCTTC
CASSEGARPGDEQFF
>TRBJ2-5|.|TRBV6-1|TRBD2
TGTGCCAGCAGTGAGGGTGGGCTAGCGGGCATGTCGGCCCAGTACTTC
CASSEGGLAGMSAQYF
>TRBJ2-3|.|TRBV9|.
TGTGCCAGCAGCGTAGTGGGCACAGATACGCAGTATTTT
CASSVVGTDTQYF
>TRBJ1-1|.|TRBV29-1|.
TGCAGCGTTGTGGGGGGCGCAGTTGAAGCTTTCTTT
CSVVGGAVEAFF
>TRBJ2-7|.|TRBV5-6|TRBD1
TGTGCCAGCAGCCGGGGACAGGGCCGCTACGAGCAGTACTTC
CASSRGQGRYEQYF
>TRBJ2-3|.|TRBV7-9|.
TGTGCCAGCAGCCGAACCGTGGGGGGCACAGATACGCAGTATTTT
CASSRTVGGTDTQYF
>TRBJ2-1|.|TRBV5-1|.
TGCGCCAGCAGCTTATCAGATTACAATGAGCAGTTCTTC
CASSLSDYNEQFF
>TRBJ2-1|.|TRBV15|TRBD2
TGTGCCACCAGCAGAGATTATAGCGGGGAGCAGTTCTTC
CATSRDYSGEQFF
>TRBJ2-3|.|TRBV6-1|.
TGTGCCAGCAGGATGTTGCAAGATACGCAGTATTTT
CASRMLQDTQYF
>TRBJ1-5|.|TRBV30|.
TGTGCCTGGAGTGTTTTCGGGACAAGAAACAATCAGCCCCAGCATTTT
CAWSVFGTRNNQPQHF
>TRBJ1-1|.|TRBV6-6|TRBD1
TGTGCCAGCGGACAGGGATACACTGAAGCTTTCTTT
CASGQGYTEAFF
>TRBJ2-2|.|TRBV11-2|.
TGTGCCAGCAGCTCTGAGGGGCGACGGACCACCGGGGAGCTGTTTTTT
CASSSEGRRTTGELFF
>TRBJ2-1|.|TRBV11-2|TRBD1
TGTGCCAGCAGCTTAGTAGGGACAGGGGGCGTGATGGCTGAGCAGTTCTTC
CASSLVGTGGVMAEQFF
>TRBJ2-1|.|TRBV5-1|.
TGCGCCAGCAGCTTAACCGGGAGATATGAGCAGTTCTTC
CASSLTGRYEQFF
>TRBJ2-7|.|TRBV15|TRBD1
TGTGCCACCAGCAGAGCAACGGACAGGGAGCAGTACTTC
CATSRATDREQYF
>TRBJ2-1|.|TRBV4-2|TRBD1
TGTGCCAGCAGCCAAAAAACCAGGACAGGCTACAATGAGCAGTTCTTC
CASSQKTRTGYNEQFF
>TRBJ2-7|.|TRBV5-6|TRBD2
TGTGCCAGCAGCTTCGGACTAGCGGGCTCCTACGAGCAGTACTTC
CASSFGLAGSYEQYF